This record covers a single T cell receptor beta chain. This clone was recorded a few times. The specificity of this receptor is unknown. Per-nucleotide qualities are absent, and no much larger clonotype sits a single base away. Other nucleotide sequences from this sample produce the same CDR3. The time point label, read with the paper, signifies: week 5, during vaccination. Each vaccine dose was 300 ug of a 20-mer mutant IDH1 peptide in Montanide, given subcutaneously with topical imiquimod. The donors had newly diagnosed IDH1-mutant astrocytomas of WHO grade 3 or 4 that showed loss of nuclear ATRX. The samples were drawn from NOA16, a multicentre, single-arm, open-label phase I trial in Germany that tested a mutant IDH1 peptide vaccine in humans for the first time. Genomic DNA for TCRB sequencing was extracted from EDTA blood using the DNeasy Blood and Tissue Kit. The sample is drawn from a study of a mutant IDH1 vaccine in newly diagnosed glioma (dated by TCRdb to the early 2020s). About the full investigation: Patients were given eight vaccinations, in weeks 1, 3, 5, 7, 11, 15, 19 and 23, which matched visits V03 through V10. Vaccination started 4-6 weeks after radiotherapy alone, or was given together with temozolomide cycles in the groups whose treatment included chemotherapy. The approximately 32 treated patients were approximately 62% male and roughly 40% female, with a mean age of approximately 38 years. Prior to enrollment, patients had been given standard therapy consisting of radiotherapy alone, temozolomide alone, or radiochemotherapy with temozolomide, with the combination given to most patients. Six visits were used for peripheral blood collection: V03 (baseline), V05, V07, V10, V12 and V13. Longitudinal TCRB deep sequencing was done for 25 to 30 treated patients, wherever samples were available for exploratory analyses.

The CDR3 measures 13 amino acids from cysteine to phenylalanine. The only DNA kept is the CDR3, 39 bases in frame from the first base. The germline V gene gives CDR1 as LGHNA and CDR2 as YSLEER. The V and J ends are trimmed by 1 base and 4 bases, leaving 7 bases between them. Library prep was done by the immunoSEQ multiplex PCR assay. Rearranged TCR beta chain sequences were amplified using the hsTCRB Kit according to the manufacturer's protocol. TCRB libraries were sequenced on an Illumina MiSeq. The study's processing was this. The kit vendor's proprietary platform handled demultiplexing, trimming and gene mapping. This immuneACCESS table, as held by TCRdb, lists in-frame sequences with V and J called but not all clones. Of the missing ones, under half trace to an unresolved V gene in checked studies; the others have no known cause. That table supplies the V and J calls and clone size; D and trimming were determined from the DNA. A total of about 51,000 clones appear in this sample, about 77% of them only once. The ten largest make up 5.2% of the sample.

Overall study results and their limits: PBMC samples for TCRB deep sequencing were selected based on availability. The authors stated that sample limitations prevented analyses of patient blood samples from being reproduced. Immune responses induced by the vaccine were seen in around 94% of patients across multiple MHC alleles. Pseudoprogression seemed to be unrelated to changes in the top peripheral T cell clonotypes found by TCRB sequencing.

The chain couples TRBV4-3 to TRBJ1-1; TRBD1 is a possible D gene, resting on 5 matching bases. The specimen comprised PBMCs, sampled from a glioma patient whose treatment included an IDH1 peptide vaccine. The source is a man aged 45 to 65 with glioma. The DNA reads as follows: TGCGCCAGCAGCCAAGTTGGGGGCACTGAAGCTTTCTTT. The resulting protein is CASSQVGGTEAFF.